This T cell receptor beta chain was observed in a study of CD8 T cells in Susac syndrome. Random hexamers were used to reverse transcribe 0.5 to 1 ug of RNA. A multiplex approach, immunoSEQ multiplex PCR, amplified TCR beta CDR3 across 54 Vbeta and 13 Jbeta. MiXCR, run by TCRdb on the immunoSEQ multiplex PCR reads, gives a single entry per CDR3 protein. The table lists about 150,000 distinct CDR3 sequences, around 93% of them singletons. Germline values: CDR1 MNHNS, CDR2 SASEGT. Trimming took 5 bases from V and 4 from J, leaving 9 bases between them. CDR3 size: 12 residues. Material for sequencing was CD4+ T cells from PBMCs. This chain connects TRBV6-1 to TRBJ2-7, with D tentatively TRBD1 (5 bases). The receptor comes from a human donor with multiple sclerosis. The CDR3, as DNA: TGTGCCAGCAGTCAACAGGAATACGAGCAGTACTTC. It translates to CASSQQEYEQYF.